These 5 T cell receptor beta chains were sequenced from one sample in a study of T cells in Graves' hyperthyroidism and ophthalmopathy. Regions amplified from RNA transcripts were the TCR beta CDR3 regions. During a first-round RT-PCR of the TCR CDR3, the HTBI primer set was used. One entry per CDR3 protein results from TCRdb running MiXCR on the multiplex PCR reads. Among 490,000 or so distinct CDR3 sequences, roughly 16% were seen once, and the ten largest hold 25% to 30%. The sequencing sample was made of blood. These receptors were obtained from a woman in her thirties with Graves' ophthalmopathy.

This clonotype has only a few counts. The V call is TRBV7-3, the J call TRBJ2-1; 8 nucleotides match TRBD2. V gave up 3 bases and J gave up 5 bases; unmatched junction bases: 6. The CDR3 spans 15 residues. Germline V lookup: CDR1 SGHTA, CDR2 FQGTGA. CDR3 sequence (DNA): TGTGCCAGCAGCTTCCGGACTAGCCCAAACAATGAGCAGTTCTTC. This encodes CASSFRTSPNNEQFF.

This clonotype was counted ten times or more. The chain is built from TRBV7-2 and TRBJ1-1, with 7 bases lining up with TRBD1. With V trimmed by 1 base and J by 0 bases, 8 bases remained unmatched. The CDR3 spans 17 residues. CDR1 is SGHTA, CDR2 FQGNSA, per germline. CDR3 bases: TGTGCCAGCAGCTTAGGCCCAGGACAGGATGTGAACACTGAAGCTTTCTTT. As protein: CASSLGPGQDVNTEAFF.

The chain employs TRBV10-3 and TRBJ1-5; D ambiguous. This CDR3 region has 14 residues. Trimming removed 1 base from V and 5 bases from J, with 9 bases in between. Germline values: CDR1 ENHRY, CDR2 SYGVKD. CDR3 amino acids: CAISELGADQPQHF. The CDR3 DNA reads TGTGCCATCAGTGAGTTGGGCGCCGATCAGCCCCAGCATTTT.

In this sample, this clonotype turned up a few times. J is TRBJ1-6 and V is TRBV30; D not certain. The V gene lost 3 bases and the J gene lost 8 bases, with 11 bases spanning the gap. CDR1 GTSNPN and CDR2 SVGIG come from the germline V gene (reference sequence). The CDR3 loop spans 13 amino acids. The CDR3 loop is CAWRLGLDSPLHF. The CDR3 DNA reads TGTGCCTGGAGGCTAGGATTGGATTCACCCCTCCACTTT.

This clonotype has only a few counts. This CDR3 reads CASSRGTASYEQYF. For the CDR3, the DNA is TGCGCCAGCAGCCGGGGGACCGCAAGCTACGAGCAGTACTTC. This chain connects TRBV4-1 to TRBJ2-7; either TRBD1 or TRBD2 may supply D (5 bases each). The CDR3 has 14 residues. Germline V gives CDR1 MGHRA, CDR2 YSYEKL. With 4 bases removed from V and 3 bases from J, the gap between germline ends came to 13 bases.